This T cell receptor beta chain comes out of a study of blood T cell repertoires in COVID-19. Study-wide background: Nucleic acid was either cDNA or gDNA, and it came from T cells, B-cell-depleted T cells, or PBMCs.

The CDR3 is 15 residues long. The trim removed 1 base at V and 3 bases at J, leaving 3 bases unmatched. Germline CDR1 and CDR2: KGHSH and LQKENI. Generated by immunoSEQ multiplex PCR, the TCRdb table keeps only in-frame clones and is missing some. The table has 200,000 to 300,000 clones, about 89% seen once; the top ten hold around 10%. This sequence joins TRBV18 and TRBJ1-2; TRBD1 aligns across 9 bases. The clonotype was recovered from a middle-aged man who had recovered from COVID-19. The specimen sequenced was peripheral blood. The CDR3 nucleotides are TGTGCCAGCTCACCACGGGGACAGGGTGACTATGGCTACACCTTC. This codes for CASSPRGQGDYGYTF. Supplemented by reference TRBV18 and TRBJ1-2, the full variable domain reads NAGVMQNPRHLVRRRGQEARLRCSPMKGHSHVYWYRQLPEEGLKFMVYLQKENIIDESGMPKERFSAEFPKEGPSILRIQQVVRGDSAAYFCASSPRGQGDYGYTFGSGTRLTVV.